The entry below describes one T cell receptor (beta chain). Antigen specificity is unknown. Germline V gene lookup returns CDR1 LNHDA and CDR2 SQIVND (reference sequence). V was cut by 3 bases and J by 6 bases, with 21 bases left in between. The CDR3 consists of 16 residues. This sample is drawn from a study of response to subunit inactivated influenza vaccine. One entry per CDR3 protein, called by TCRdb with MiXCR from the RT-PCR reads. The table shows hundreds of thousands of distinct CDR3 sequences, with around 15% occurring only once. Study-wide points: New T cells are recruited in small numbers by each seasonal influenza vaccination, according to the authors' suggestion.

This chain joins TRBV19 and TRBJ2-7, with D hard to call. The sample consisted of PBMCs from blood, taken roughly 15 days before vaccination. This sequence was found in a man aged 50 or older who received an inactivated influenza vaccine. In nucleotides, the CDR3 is TGTGCCAGTAGTATCCAGAGGCAGTATCCTCCATCCGAGCAGTACTTC. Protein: CASSIQRQYPPSEQYF. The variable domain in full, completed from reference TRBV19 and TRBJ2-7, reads DGGITQSPKYLFRKEGQNVTLSCEQNLNHDAMYWYRQDPGQGLRLIYYSQIVNDFQKGDIAEGYSVSREKKESFPLTVTSAQKNPTAFYLCASSIQRQYPPSEQYFGPGTRLTVT.